This T cell receptor beta chain comes out of a study of vaccination effects on CD4 cells after COVID-19. Note on this clone: Its specificity is unknown.

Germline V gene sequence: CDR1 SGHDT, CDR2 YYEEEE. The CDR3 length is 15 residues. The germline V and J ends were trimmed by 2 bases and 1 base, with 13 bases remaining between them. Repertoires were generated with immunoSEQ multiplex PCR, while TCRdb's copy carries only in-frame clones and drops some. The sample includes 37,000 or so clones, 65% to 70% of them seen just once. Isolating CD4+ T cells followed 9 to 11 days of culture. Specimen: CD4+ T cells from PBMCs cultured without peptide, collected before COVID-19 vaccination. The origin of this receptor is a human donor who received a COVID-19 vaccine. V usage is TRBV5-6 and J usage is TRBJ2-7; no clear D. The CDR3 region has the DNA TGTGCCAGCAGCTTTCGACTCCCGTCTTCCTACGAGCAGTACTTC. Its protein is CASSFRLPSSYEQYF.